This is a list of T cell receptor beta chains from one sample in a study of blood T cell repertoires in COVID-19. Libraries were prepared by immunoSEQ multiplex PCR; TCRdb keeps only in-frame clonotypes and omits some of them. The table shows approximately 70,000 clones, with about four fifths occurring only once. Sequenced material: peripheral blood. Every receptor here comes from an elderly woman with acute or convalescent COVID-19. Each CDR3 is given with its conserved first and last residue. Each record gives: V gene, J gene, clone size, D gene, CDR3 DNA, CDR3 protein. The D gene is left open where the match is weak. Clone sizes are given selectively: once, few, many, or a class where the clone is expanded.

v_call: TRBV7-9; j_call: TRBJ2-1; clone_size: .; d_call: .; cdr3_nt: TGTGCCAGCAGCCCCCGGGGTAGGGAGAGTGAGCAGTTCTTC; cdr3_aa: CASSPRGRESEQFF
v_call: TRBV28; j_call: TRBJ1-5; clone_size: .; d_call: .; cdr3_nt: TGTGCCAGCAGTCCGCCTGGGGGGAAGCCCCAGCATTTT; cdr3_aa: CASSPPGGKPQHF
v_call: TRBV5-1; j_call: TRBJ2-7; clone_size: .; d_call: .; cdr3_nt: TGCGCCAGCAGCTATAAGGGGGTTAATCCCTACGAGCAGTACTTC; cdr3_aa: CASSYKGVNPYEQYF
v_call: TRBV5-6; j_call: TRBJ2-1; clone_size: .; d_call: TRBD2; cdr3_nt: TGTGCCAGCAGCTTGTGGACTAGCGGGAGTGCCAATGAGCAGTTCTTC; cdr3_aa: CASSLWTSGSANEQFF
v_call: TRBV6-5; j_call: TRBJ1-5; clone_size: .; d_call: TRBD1; cdr3_nt: TGTGCCAGCAGCCCGGGACAGGGCCTCAATCAGCCCCAGCATTTT; cdr3_aa: CASSPGQGLNQPQHF
v_call: TRBV5-1; j_call: TRBJ1-5; clone_size: few; d_call: .; cdr3_nt: TGCGCCAGCAGCTTGGATGGCAGGGCTCAGCCCCAGCATTTT; cdr3_aa: CASSLDGRAQPQHF
v_call: TRBV27; j_call: TRBJ2-7; clone_size: .; d_call: .; cdr3_nt: TGTGCCAGCAGTTCATCCTACGAGCAGTACTTC; cdr3_aa: CASSSSYEQYF
v_call: TRBV18; j_call: TRBJ2-1; clone_size: .; d_call: TRBD2; cdr3_nt: TGTGCCAGCTCACTAAGCGGGAGGGGTAATGAGCAGTTCTTC; cdr3_aa: CASSLSGRGNEQFF
v_call: TRBV2; j_call: TRBJ2-1; clone_size: .; d_call: .; cdr3_nt: TGTGCCAGCAGGAGAGCCGGGAGAAAAGGGACGAATGAGCAGTTCTTC; cdr3_aa: CASRRAGRKGTNEQFF
v_call: TRBV20-1; j_call: TRBJ1-2; clone_size: .; d_call: .; cdr3_nt: TGCAGTGCTACGGGGATTCATGGCTACACCTTC; cdr3_aa: CSATGIHGYTF
v_call: TRBV19; j_call: TRBJ2-2; clone_size: .; d_call: TRBD2; cdr3_nt: TGTGCCAGTAGCCTGGGACTAGCGGCGAACACCGGGGAGCTGTTTTTT; cdr3_aa: CASSLGLAANTGELFF
v_call: TRBV19; j_call: TRBJ2-2; clone_size: few; d_call: TRBD1; cdr3_nt: TGTGCCAGTAGACAGGACAGGGCGACCGGGGAGCTGTTTTTT; cdr3_aa: CASRQDRATGELFF
v_call: TRBV6-5; j_call: TRBJ2-3; clone_size: .; d_call: TRBD2; cdr3_nt: TGTGCCACCAGACTAGCCACCACAGATACGCAGTATTTT; cdr3_aa: CATRLATTDTQYF
v_call: TRBV3-1/TRBV3-2; j_call: TRBJ1-4; clone_size: .; d_call: TRBD1; cdr3_nt: TGTGCCAGCAGCCACCCTGGACAGGGTTTTGAAAAACTGTTTTTT; cdr3_aa: CASSHPGQGFEKLFF